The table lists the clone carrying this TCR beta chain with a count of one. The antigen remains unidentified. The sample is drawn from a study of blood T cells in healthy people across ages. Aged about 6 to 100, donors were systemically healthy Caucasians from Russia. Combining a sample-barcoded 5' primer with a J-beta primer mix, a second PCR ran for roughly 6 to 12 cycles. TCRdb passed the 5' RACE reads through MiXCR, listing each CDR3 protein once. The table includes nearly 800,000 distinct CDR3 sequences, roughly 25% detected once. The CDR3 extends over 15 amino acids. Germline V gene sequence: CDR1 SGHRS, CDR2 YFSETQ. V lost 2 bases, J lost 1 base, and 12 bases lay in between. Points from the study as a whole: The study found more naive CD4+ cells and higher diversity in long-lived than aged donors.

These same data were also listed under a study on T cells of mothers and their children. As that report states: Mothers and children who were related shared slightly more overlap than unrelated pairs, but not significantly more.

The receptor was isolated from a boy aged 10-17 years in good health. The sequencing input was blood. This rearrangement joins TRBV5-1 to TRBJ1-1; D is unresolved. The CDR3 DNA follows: TGCGCCAGCAGCTTCCAAATGGCAGGGAACACTGAAGCTTTCTTT. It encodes CASSFQMAGNTEAFF.